Below are 32 T cell receptor beta chains sequenced from a single sample in a study of Graves' ophthalmopathy and Graves' hyperthyroidism. From RNA, the CDR3 regions of TCR beta chains were amplified and sequenced. The first-round RT-PCR employed HTBI primers together with the Qiagen OneStep RT-PCR kit. A multiplex PCR was then performed as the second round. In TCRdb, the multiplex PCR reads were re-called with MiXCR into one record per CDR3 protein. In the table there are roughly 420,000 distinct CDR3 sequences, about 21% of which are singletons. Input material: peripheral blood. Source of these receptors: a woman between 18 and 29 years old with stable Graves' hyperthyroidism.

This clonotype was found once. This chain joins TRBV20-1 and TRBJ1-2; 11 nucleotides align to TRBD1. Germline V gives CDR1 DFQATT, CDR2 SNEGSKA (reference sequence). This CDR3 has 15 amino acids. V dropped 6 bases and J dropped 3; count of bases not matched to a gene: 9. The CDR3 is CSATGLGQGDYGYTF. For the CDR3, the DNA is TGCAGTGCGACCGGATTGGGACAGGGGGACTATGGCTACACCTTC.

This clonotype was seen many times. The CDR3 DNA sequence: TGCAGTGCCGGGGACAGGGCGGGCTCCTACGAGCAGTACTTC. Encoded protein: CSAGDRAGSYEQYF. The chain is built from TRBV20-1 and TRBJ2-7; 9 bases map to TRBD1. The CDR3 has 14 residues. The germline V gene encodes CDR1 DFQATT and CDR2 SNEGSKA (reference sequence). V was clipped by 6 bases and J by 0 bases; unmatched bases: 6.

This clonotype was detected many times. The rearrangement joins TRBV4-1 to TRBJ2-2; the D gene could be TRBD1 or TRBD2 (5 bases each). The CDR3 is 16 amino acids. The germline V and J ends were trimmed by 1 base and 4 bases, with 13 bases remaining between them. The germline V gene encodes CDR1 MGHRA and CDR2 YSYEKL. CDR3 region: CASSQASGPSTGELFF. The CDR3 DNA is TGCGCCAGCAGCCAAGCATCGGGACCGTCCACCGGGGAGCTGTTTTTT.

This clonotype came up once. The chain combines TRBV24-1 with TRBJ2-2, with D hard to call. Germline V gives CDR1 KGHDR, CDR2 SFDVKD. The CDR3 has 14 amino acids. V was shortened by 5 bases and J by 4 bases, with 10 bases between the two germline ends. In DNA form, the CDR3 reads TGTGCCACCAGTGTTAGTGGAATCACCGGGGAGCTGTTTTTT. It is translated as CATSVSGITGELFF.

The table lists this clonotype with many counts. V is TRBV6-2 or TRBV6-3 and J is TRBJ1-1; D may be TRBD1 (6 bases). The CDR3 has 18 residues. Trimming left V 2 bases short and J 5 bases short, with 24 bases between. Germline CDR1 MNHEY, CDR2 SVGEGT. This CDR3 is CASSYHTPTQQGRTEAFF. The CDR3 DNA follows: TGTGCCAGCAGTTACCACACCCCGACTCAACAGGGTAGGACTGAAGCTTTCTTT.

This clonotype was picked up many times. The chain has TRBV4-2 and TRBJ2-7; D not certain. Between the trimmed V and J ends, which lost 0 bases and 3 bases, there was a span of 12 bases. This CDR3 contains 15 residues. Germline CDR1 LGHNA, CDR2 YNFKEQ. As DNA, the CDR3 is TGTGCCAGCAGCCAAGATTACGGGCAAGGCTACGAGCAGTACTTC. It translates to CASSQDYGQGYEQYF.

Details on this clonotype: A single base separates this from a much larger clone, so it may be a read error. The conserved phenylalanine or tryptophan is not found at the CDR3 terminus, so this likely reflects a read error. The DNA is omitted, as the CDR3 cannot be located on it reliably, and the CDR3 follows TCRdb's listing. The V and J genes are TRBV12-3 or TRBV12-4 and TRBJ2-7; the D call of TRBD1 is as the table states it, not checked on the DNA. The CDR3 region is 15 residues in length, termini included. CDR3 protein: CASSLGPGQAYERYS.

The rearrangement uses TRBV20-1 and TRBJ1-5; D gene unclear. Germline lookup yields CDR1 DFQATT and CDR2 SNEGSKA (reference sequence). This CDR3 comprises 15 residues. The V end was cut by 3 bases, the J end by 0 bases, with 12 bases between. The CDR3: CSASGHSYSNQPQHF. CDR3 DNA sequence: TGCAGTGCTAGCGGGCACAGCTATAGCAATCAGCCCCAGCATTTT.

This clonotype was detected many times. The rearrangement joins TRBV28 to TRBJ2-7; 10 bases are shared with TRBD1. Germline CDR1 MDHEN, CDR2 SYDVKM. This CDR3 region has 15 residues. Germline trimming cut 10 bases from V and 3 bases from J; bases unmatched to any gene: 12. The CDR3, as DNA: TGTGCCACCATCCAGTCGGGACAGGGGTTCTACGAGCAGTACTTC. Protein: CATIQSGQGFYEQYF.

This clonotype was picked up one time. The genes are TRBV30 and TRBJ1-1; perhaps TRBD1 as D (5 bases). The CDR3 has 10 amino acids. CDR1 is GTSNPN, CDR2 SVGIG, per germline (reference sequence). The V and J ends lost 6 bases and 6 bases respectively, with 8 bases between them. CDR3 nucleotides: TGTGCCTGTCAGGGTGCTGAAGCTTTCTTT. It is translated as CACQGAEAFF.

The chain links TRBV4-1 to TRBJ2-5; D ambiguous. The germline CDR1 and CDR2 sequences are MGHRA and YSYEKL. The CDR3 runs to 15 residues. V gave up 3 bases and J gave up 2 bases, with 13 bases separating them. The CDR3 sequence is CASSQAGHQQETQYF. As DNA, the CDR3 is TGCGCCAGCAGCCAGGCCGGCCATCAGCAAGAGACCCAGTACTTC.

Points on this clonotype: The germline gene is not matched at one end of the junction; a read error may be the cause. The genes are TRBV7-7 and TRBJ2-5; D unclear. Germline V lookup: CDR1 SSHAT, CDR2 FNYEAQ (reference sequence). This CDR3 contains 13 residues. The CDR3 reads CASSLIPRETQYF. The DNA of the CDR3 is TGTGCTAGCAGCTTAATTCCTCGGGAGACCCAGTACTTC.

This clonotype was seen many times. The rearrangement uses TRBV27 and TRBJ2-7, with D possibly matching TRBD2 (5 bases). Germline CDR1 is MNHEY and CDR2 is SMNVEV (reference sequence). Trimming took off 0 bases at V and 6 bases at J, with 12 bases between the two ends. The CDR3 runs to 14 residues. The CDR3 is CASSLSGKNGEQYF. CDR3 in DNA: TGTGCCAGCAGTTTATCCGGGAAAAACGGCGAGCAGTACTTC.

This clonotype was detected ten times or more. The chain has TRBV20-1 and TRBJ2-7; TRBD2 is a possible D gene (5 bases). This CDR3 has 15 amino acids. CDR1 and CDR2 from the germline V gene are DFQATT and SNEGSKA (reference sequence). Trimming cost V 0 bases and J 7 bases, with 19 bases left between them. The CDR3 DNA follows: TGCAGTGCTAGAGAGTTCCCTAGCTTGGTCGGGGAGCAGTACTTC. It translates to CSAREFPSLVGEQYF.

This clonotype was seen many times. In DNA, the CDR3 is TGTGCCAGCAGTTTGAGGGGCTTTGACGAGCAGTACTTC. Amino acids: CASSLRGFDEQYF. The rearrangement links TRBV12-3 or TRBV12-4 to TRBJ2-7; tentatively, D is TRBD1 or TRBD2 (5 bases each). The CDR3 loop spans 13 amino acids. V dropped 3 bases and J dropped 5 bases, with 11 bases sitting between them.

This chain uses TRBV30 with TRBJ2-7; no clear D. Germline assignment: CDR1 GTSNPN and CDR2 SVGIG (reference sequence). The CDR3 has 14 residues. The V end lost 5 bases, the J end lost 0 bases, and 14 bases lay between the germline ends. CDR3 DNA sequence: TGTGCCTGGGTGACAAAAAGGAGCTCCTACGAGCAGTACTTC. Its protein product is CAWVTKRSSYEQYF.

In this sample, this clonotype turned up a few times. This sequence joins TRBV28 and TRBJ2-5; TRBD2 aligns across 8 bases. This CDR3 spans 14 amino acids. The germline gives CDR1 MDHEN, CDR2 SYDVKM. Trimming took 7 bases from V and 4 from J; bases not matched to a gene: 8. The CDR3 spells CASTPGLGRETQYF. In DNA, the CDR3 is TGTGCCAGCACCCCGGGACTAGGGCGAGAGACCCAGTACTTC.

This chain uses TRBV20-1 with TRBJ2-7; 7 positions match TRBD1. The J segment lost 6 bases and the V segment lost 1 base, leaving 12 bases of the junction unmatched. CDR3 length: 15 amino acids. CDR1 is DFQATT and CDR2 is SNEGSKA in the germline V gene (reference sequence). CDR3 coding DNA: TGCAGTGCTAGAGGGCACGGGACAGAGTACGGCGAGCAGTACTTC. It specifies CSARGHGTEYGEQYF.

This chain links TRBV6-1 with TRBJ1-1; D remains unclear. Germline CDR1 reads MNHNS; CDR2 reads SASEGT. CDR3 length: 15 amino acids. V lost 6 bases and J lost 4, with 18 bases in between. CDR3 in amino acids: CASRAPESSGTEAFF. CDR3 nucleotides: TGTGCCAGCAGGGCACCAGAAAGTAGTGGCACTGAAGCTTTCTTT.

The chain uses TRBV6-1 and TRBJ2-4; tentative D call: TRBD1 (6 bases). CDR1 and CDR2 from the germline V gene are MNHNS and SASEGT. The V end was cut by 6 bases, the J end by 6 bases, with 21 bases between. The CDR3 contains 16 residues. The CDR3 here is CASRNKQGRSGNIQYF. CDR3 DNA sequence: TGTGCCAGCAGGAATAAACAGGGAAGGTCCGGAAACATTCAGTACTTC.

In this sample, this clonotype turned up many times. This chain connects TRBV28 to TRBJ1-3; TRBD1 might be the D (5 bases). CDR3 length: 14 residues. Germline V gives CDR1 MDHEN, CDR2 SYDVKM. Trimming pared 5 bases from V and 4 bases from J, leaving 12 bases between. The CDR3 is CASSAGLGGNTIYF. CDR3 nucleotide sequence: TGTGCCAGCAGTGCGGGGCTTGGCGGAAACACCATATATTTT.

This chain links TRBV6-2 or TRBV6-3 with TRBJ1-5, with unresolved D. There are 14 residues in the CDR3. CDR1 MNHEY and CDR2 SVGEGT come from the germline V gene. V was cut by 8 bases and J by 0 bases, with 11 bases left in between. In nucleotides, the CDR3 is TGTGCCAGCGTCGATTCACATAGCAATCAGCCCCAGCATTTT. This encodes CASVDSHSNQPQHF.

This clonotype has at least ten counts. This chain joins TRBV7-8 and TRBJ2-5; D possibly corresponds to TRBD1 (5 bases). The CDR3 length is 15 residues. Germline CDR1 and CDR2: SGHVS and FQNEAQ. Between the trimmed V and J ends, which lost 5 bases and 5 bases, there was a span of 18 bases. CDR3 bases: TGTGCCAGCAGCCCAGAGACAAGTCCAGGGGAGACCCAGTACTTC. Its protein product is CASSPETSPGETQYF.

The rearrangement uses TRBV20-1 and TRBJ1-4, with 7 nucleotides matching TRBD1. V trimming: 5 bases; J trimming: 6 bases; junction bases outside the gene matches: 9. Germline V CDR1 and CDR2: DFQATT, SNEGSKA (reference sequence). The CDR3 sequence is 14 residues long. CDR3 amino acids: CSAERQGVDEKLFF. CDR3 nucleotide sequence: TGCAGTGCTGAGCGACAGGGTGTTGATGAAAAACTGTTTTTT.

About this clonotype: Given a much more abundant clone one base away, this may be a read error. The chain employs TRBV5-1 and TRBJ1-3, with D possibly matching TRBD1 (5 bases). The V end was cut by 1 base, the J end by 8 bases, with 19 bases between. Germline V gene data show CDR1 as SGHRS and CDR2 as YFSETQ. This CDR3 is built from 16 residues. As DNA, the CDR3 is TGCGCCAGCAGCTTGATCGGTAGAGACCGAGGGGACACCATATATTTT. Residues: CASSLIGRDRGDTIYF.

The V and J genes are TRBV12-3 or TRBV12-4 and TRBJ1-2, with 7 bases that match TRBD1. J was trimmed by 8 bases and V by 3 bases; bases with no gene match: 9. CDR3 length: 14 residues. The CDR3 sequence is CASSLTWTGRGYTF. CDR3 DNA: TGTGCCAGCAGTTTGACCTGGACAGGTCGAGGCTACACCTTC.

The chain has TRBV7-2 and TRBJ1-2; the D gene is possibly TRBD1 (6 bases). Germline V lookup: CDR1 SGHTA, CDR2 FQGNSA. The V and J ends lost 5 bases and 4 bases respectively, with 14 bases between them. This CDR3 region has 14 residues. For the CDR3, the DNA is TGTGCCAGCAGCCCCGGACAGTTTGTCTATGGCTACACCTTC. Its translation is CASSPGQFVYGYTF.

The sample holds many counts of this clonotype. The chain joins TRBV6-1 to TRBJ1-3, with D unresolved. Per germline, CDR1 MNHNS and CDR2 SASEGT. The CDR3 sequence is 12 residues long. V was pared by 2 bases and J by 2 bases, with 1 base between. In DNA form, the CDR3 reads TGTGCCAGCAGTGAAACTGGAAACACCATATATTTT. The encoded protein is CASSETGNTIYF.

This clonotype was seen many times. The chain is built from TRBV29-1 and TRBJ1-5, with 8 positions matching TRBD1. The trim removed 4 bases at V and 4 bases at J, leaving 6 bases unmatched. This CDR3 contains 14 residues. The germline CDR1 and CDR2 sequences are SQVTM and ANQGSEA. CDR3 in amino acids: CSVAGGQGNQPQHF. The CDR3 DNA reads TGCAGCGTTGCGGGTGGACAGGGTAATCAGCCCCAGCATTTT.

The sample holds many counts of this clonotype. In nucleotides, the CDR3 is TGTGCCAGCAACCTACAGGGGATAGATACTGAAGCTTTCTTT. Protein: CASNLQGIDTEAFF. This chain links TRBV2 with TRBJ1-1; TRBD1 matches 7 bases. Looked up from germline, CDR1 is SNHLY and CDR2 is FYNNEI. The V and J ends lost 7 bases and 5 bases, in that order; junction bases with no gene match: 10. The CDR3 totals 14 residues.

This clonotype came up many times. This sequence joins TRBV2 and TRBJ1-5; 7 bases fit TRBD1. V lost 7 bases and J lost 5; bases outside the gene matches: 11. Germline CDR1 and CDR2: SNHLY and FYNNEI. CDR3 length: 15 residues. The CDR3 here is CASTRVSRGHQPQHF. CDR3 bases: TGTGCCAGCACCAGAGTATCTAGGGGGCATCAGCCCCAGCATTTT.

This clonotype was recorded at least ten times. This rearrangement joins TRBV4-3 to TRBJ1-3; D is unresolved. Trimming cost V 0 bases and J 3 bases, with 3 bases left between them. CDR3 length: 13 residues. Germline lookup yields CDR1 LGHNA and CDR2 YSLEER. The CDR3 bases are TGCGCCAGCAGCCAAGATCGTGGAAACACCATATATTTT. Protein: CASSQDRGNTIYF.